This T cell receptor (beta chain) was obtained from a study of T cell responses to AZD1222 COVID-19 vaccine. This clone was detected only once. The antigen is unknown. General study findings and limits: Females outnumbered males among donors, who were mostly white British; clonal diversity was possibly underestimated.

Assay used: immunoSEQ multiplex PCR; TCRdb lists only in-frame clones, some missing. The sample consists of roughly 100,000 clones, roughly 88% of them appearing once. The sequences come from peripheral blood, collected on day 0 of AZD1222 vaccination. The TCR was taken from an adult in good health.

In DNA form, the CDR3 reads TGTGCCAGTACCAGACAGGTAGGCGAGCAGTACTTC. Translated, it gives CASTRQVGEQYF. The V and J genes are TRBV28 and TRBJ2-7, with D maybe TRBD1 (6 bases). Deletions cut 9 bases from V and 6 bases from J, with 15 bases between. The germline CDR1 and CDR2 sequences are MDHEN and SYDVKM. The CDR3 is made up of 12 amino acids.